This T cell receptor (beta chain) appears in the sequencing data of a study of monozygotic twins with inflammatory bowel disease. Germline-derived CDR1 and CDR2 are MNHEY and SVGEGT. The CDR3 consists of 14 residues. After re-calling the 5' RACE reads, TCRdb lists one entry per CDR3 protein, DNA absent. This sample's table reports about 160,000 distinct CDR3 sequences. The chain recombines TRBV6-2 or TRBV6-3 with TRBJ1-3. The clonotype was recovered from a human donor with ulcerative colitis or Crohn's disease, or a healthy co-twin of an affected twin (not recorded which). Sequenced material: blood. CDR3 in amino acids: CASRPDMTGNTIYF.